This entry is about one T cell receptor beta chain. The sample is drawn from a study of blood T cell repertoires in COVID-19. Study information: Samples came from the United States, Italy and Spain, spanning acute and convalescent COVID-19.

Trimming removed 2 bases from V and 6 bases from J; junction bases left unmatched: 6. Germline assignment: CDR1 SGHRS and CDR2 YFSETQ. The CDR3 is 15 amino acids. Seattle enrolled patients during active infection and tracked them longitudinally. Only in-frame clones appear in the TCRdb table, and some are missing; sequencing was by immunoSEQ multiplex PCR. The sample consists of hundreds of thousands of clones, about 91% of them appearing once. The chain couples TRBV5-1 to TRBJ2-7; 12 bases map to TRBD2. The TCR comes from a man between 18 and 29 years old with COVID-19, enrolled during active disease. Sequencing was performed on peripheral blood. Written as DNA, the CDR3 is TGCGCCAGCAGCTTATCCCTAGCGGGAGGGCGCGAGCAGTACTTC. Translation gives CASSLSLAGGREQYF.